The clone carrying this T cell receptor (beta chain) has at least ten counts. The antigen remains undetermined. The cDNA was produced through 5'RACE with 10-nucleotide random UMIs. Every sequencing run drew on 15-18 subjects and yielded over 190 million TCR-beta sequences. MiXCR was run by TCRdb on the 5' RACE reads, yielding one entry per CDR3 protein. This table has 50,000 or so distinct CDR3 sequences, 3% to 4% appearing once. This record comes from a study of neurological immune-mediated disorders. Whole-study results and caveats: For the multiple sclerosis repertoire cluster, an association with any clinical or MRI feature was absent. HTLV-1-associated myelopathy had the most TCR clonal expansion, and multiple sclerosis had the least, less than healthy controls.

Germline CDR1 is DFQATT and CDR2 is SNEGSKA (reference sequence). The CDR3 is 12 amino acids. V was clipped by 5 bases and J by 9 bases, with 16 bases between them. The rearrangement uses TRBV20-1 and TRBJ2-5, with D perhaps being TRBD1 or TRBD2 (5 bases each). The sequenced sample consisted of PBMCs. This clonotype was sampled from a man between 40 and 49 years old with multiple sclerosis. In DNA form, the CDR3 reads TGCAGTGCTCGCAGGGCGGGCGAGGCCCAGTACTTC. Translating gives CSARRAGEAQYF.